This T cell receptor beta chain derives from a study of T cells in Graves' hyperthyroidism and ophthalmopathy. The wider study: Peripheral blood was secured at the point of initial diagnosis, before any treatment. Study-level points and caveats: Researchers found most expanded thyroid clonotypes above 0.001 in blood as well.

TCR beta CDR3 region amplification was performed from RNA transcripts. The HTBI primer set served for first-round RT-PCR of the TCR CDR3. TCRdb reanalysed the multiplex PCR reads using MiXCR and keeps one entry per CDR3 protein. The data show around 380,000 distinct CDR3 sequences, around an eighth seen once. As regards this clonotype: Its cognate antigen is unknown.

This TCR was recovered from a man aged 30-40 years with Graves' hyperthyroidism that later progressed to Graves' ophthalmopathy. Source material: blood.

CDR3 amino acids: CATSRAASGGAWEQFF. CDR3 nucleotides: TGTGCCACCAGCAGAGCGGCTAGCGGGGGGGCATGGGAGCAGTTCTTC. The chain recombines TRBV15 with TRBJ2-1, with TRBD2 matching over 12 bases. The ends lost 1 base at V and 10 bases at J; junction bases unmatched: 8. The CDR3 is 16 residues long. Germline V CDR1 and CDR2: LNHNV, YYDKDF (reference sequence).